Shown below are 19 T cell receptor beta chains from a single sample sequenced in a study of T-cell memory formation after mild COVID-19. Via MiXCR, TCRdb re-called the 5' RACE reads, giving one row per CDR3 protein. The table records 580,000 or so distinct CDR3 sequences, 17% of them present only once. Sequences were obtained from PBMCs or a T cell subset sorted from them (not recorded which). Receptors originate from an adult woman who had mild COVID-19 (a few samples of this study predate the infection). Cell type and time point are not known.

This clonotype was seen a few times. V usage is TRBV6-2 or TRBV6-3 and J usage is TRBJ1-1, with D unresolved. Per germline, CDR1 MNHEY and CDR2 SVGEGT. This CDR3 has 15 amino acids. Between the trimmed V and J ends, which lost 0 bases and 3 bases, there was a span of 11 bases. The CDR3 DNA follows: TGTGCCAGCAGTTACTCGCTGTACCATGACACTGAAGCTTTCTTT. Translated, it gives CASSYSLYHDTEAFF.

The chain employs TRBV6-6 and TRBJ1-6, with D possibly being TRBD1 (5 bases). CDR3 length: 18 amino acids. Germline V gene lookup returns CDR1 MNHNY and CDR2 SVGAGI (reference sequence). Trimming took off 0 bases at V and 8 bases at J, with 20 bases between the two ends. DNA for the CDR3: TGTGCCAGCAGTTACTCGAGGCTCCAGGGCTCGGCTTATTCACCCCTCCACTTT. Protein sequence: CASSYSRLQGSAYSPLHF.

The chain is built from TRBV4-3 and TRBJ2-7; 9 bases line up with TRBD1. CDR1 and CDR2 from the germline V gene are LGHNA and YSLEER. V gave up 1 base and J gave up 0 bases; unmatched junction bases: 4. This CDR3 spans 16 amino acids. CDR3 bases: TGCGCCAGCAGCCAAGGGACAGGGGCGAGCTCCTACGAGCAGTACTTC. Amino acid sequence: CASSQGTGASSYEQYF.

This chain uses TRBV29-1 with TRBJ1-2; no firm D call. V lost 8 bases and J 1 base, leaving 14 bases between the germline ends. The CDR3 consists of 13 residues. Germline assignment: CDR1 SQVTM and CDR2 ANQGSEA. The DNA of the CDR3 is TGCAGCTATAACATGGGGAATAACTATGGCTACACCTTC. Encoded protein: CSYNMGNNYGYTF. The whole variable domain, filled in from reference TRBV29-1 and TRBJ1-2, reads SAVISQKPSRDICQRGTSLTIQCQVDSQVTMMFWYRQQPGQSLTLIATANQGSEATYESGFVIDKFPISRPNLTFSTLTVSNMSPEDSSIYLCSYNMGNNYGYTFGSGTRLTVV.

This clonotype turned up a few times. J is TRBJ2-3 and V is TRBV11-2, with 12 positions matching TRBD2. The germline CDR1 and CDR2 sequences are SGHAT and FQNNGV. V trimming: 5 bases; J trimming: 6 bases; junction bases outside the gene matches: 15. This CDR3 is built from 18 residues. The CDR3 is CASSPYPASGGAGDTQYF. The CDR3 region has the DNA TGTGCCAGCAGCCCCTACCCCGCTAGCGGGGGGGCCGGGGATACGCAGTATTTT.

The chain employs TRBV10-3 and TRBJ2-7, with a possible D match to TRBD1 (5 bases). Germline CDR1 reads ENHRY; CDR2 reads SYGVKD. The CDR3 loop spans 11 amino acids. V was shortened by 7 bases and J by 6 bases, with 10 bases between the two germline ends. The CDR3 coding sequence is TGTGCCATCAAATTAGGGGCCGAGCAGTACTTC. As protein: CAIKLGAEQYF.

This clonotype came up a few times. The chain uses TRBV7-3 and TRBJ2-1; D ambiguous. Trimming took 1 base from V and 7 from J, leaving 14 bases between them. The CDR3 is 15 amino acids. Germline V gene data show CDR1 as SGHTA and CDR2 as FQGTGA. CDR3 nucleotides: TGTGCCAGCAGCTTAAGTGGTAGGGTTAGGAATGAGCAGTTCTTC. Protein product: CASSLSGRVRNEQFF.

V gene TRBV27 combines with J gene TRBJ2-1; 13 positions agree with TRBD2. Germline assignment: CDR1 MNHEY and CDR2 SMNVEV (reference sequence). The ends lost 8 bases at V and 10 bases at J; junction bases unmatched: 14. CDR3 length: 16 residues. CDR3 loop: CASQFTSGRASWEQFF. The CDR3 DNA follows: TGTGCCAGCCAATTCACTAGCGGGAGGGCCTCATGGGAGCAGTTCTTC.

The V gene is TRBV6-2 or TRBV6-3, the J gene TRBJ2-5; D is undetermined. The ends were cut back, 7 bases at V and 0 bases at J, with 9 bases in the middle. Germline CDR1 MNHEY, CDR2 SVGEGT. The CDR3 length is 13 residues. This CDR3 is CASIIWDQETQYF. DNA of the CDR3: TGTGCCAGCATAATCTGGGACCAAGAGACCCAGTACTTC.

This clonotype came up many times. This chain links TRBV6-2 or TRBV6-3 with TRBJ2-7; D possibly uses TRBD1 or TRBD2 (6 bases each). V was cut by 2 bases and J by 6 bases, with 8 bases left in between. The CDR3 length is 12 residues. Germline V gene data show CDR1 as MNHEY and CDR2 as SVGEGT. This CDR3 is CASSYGGREQYF. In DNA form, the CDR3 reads TGTGCCAGCAGTTACGGGGGGCGCGAGCAGTACTTC.

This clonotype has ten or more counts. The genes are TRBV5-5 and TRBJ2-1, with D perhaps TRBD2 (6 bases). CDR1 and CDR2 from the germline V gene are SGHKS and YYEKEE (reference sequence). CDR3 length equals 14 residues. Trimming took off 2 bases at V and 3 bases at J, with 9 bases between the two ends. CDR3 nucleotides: TGTGCCAGCAGCTTACCGGGGGTCTACAATGAGCAGTTCTTC. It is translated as CASSLPGVYNEQFF.

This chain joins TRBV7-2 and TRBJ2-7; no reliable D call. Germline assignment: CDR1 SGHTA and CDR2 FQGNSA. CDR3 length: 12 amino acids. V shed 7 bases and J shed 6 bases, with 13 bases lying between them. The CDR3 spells CASNIPPSEQYF. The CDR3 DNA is TGTGCCAGCAACATCCCGCCTAGCGAGCAGTACTTC.

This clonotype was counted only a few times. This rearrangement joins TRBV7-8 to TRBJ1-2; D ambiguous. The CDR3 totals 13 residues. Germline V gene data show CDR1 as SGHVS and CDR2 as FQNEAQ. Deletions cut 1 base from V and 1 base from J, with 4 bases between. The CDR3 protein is CASSLGINYGYTF. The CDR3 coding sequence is TGTGCCAGCAGCTTAGGGATTAACTATGGCTACACCTTC.

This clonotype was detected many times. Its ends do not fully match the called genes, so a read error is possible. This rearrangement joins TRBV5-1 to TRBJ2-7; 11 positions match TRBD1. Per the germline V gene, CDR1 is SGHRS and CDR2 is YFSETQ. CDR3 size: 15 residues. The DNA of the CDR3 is TGTGCCAGCAGCTTAGGGGGACAGGGGGCCTACGAGCAGTACTTC. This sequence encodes CASSLGGQGAYEQYF.

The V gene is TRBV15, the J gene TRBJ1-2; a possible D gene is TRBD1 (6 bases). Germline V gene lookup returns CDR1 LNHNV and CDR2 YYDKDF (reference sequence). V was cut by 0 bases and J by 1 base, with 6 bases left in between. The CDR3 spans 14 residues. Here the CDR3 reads CATSREDSNYGYTF. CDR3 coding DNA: TGTGCCACCAGCAGAGAGGACAGTAACTATGGCTACACCTTC.

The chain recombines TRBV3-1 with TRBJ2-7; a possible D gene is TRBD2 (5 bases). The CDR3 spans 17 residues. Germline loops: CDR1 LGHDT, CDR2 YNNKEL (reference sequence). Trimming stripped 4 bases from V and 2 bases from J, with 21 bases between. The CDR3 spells CASSPTGAGSPTYEQYF. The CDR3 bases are TGTGCCAGCAGCCCCACGGGCGCGGGTTCCCCAACCTACGAGCAGTACTTC.

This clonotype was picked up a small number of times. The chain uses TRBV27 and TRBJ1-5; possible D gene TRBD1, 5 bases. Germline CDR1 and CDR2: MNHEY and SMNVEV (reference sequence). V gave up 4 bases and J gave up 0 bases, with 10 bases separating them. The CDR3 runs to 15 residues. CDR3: CASSSSGISNQPQHF. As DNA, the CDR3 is TGTGCCAGCAGTTCCTCAGGGATTAGCAATCAGCCCCAGCATTTT.

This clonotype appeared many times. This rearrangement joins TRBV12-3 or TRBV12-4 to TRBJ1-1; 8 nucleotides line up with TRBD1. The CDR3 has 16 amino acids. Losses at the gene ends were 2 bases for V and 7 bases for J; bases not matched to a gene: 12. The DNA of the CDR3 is TGTGCCAGCAGTTTATCACAGGGGGGTGTGATCTTTGAAGCTTTCTTT. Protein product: CASSLSQGGVIFEAFF.

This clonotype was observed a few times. The CDR3 reads CASSYDKRGWNYNEQFF. CDR3 DNA sequence: TGTGCCAGTAGTTACGACAAGCGGGGCTGGAACTACAATGAGCAGTTCTTC. V gene TRBV19 combines with J gene TRBJ2-1; the match to TRBD2 covers 7 bases. This CDR3 is built from 17 residues. Germline CDR1 and CDR2: LNHDA and SQIVND (reference sequence). The ends lost 5 bases at V and 3 bases at J; junction bases unmatched: 13.